The subject of this entry is one T cell receptor beta chain. The antigen is unknown. Trimming took 7 bases from V and 6 from J, leaving 24 bases between them. This CDR3 spans 15 amino acids. Germline V gene sequence: CDR1 SQVTM, CDR2 ANQGSEA. This sample stems from a study of T-cell reconstitution after alpha-beta-depleted transplantation in children. General study results and limits: Expanded graft clones numbering several hundred reportedly gave rise to alpha-beta T cells about two months after transplant.

The TCRbeta library was prepared with unique molecular identifiers. TCRdb reanalysed the PCR reads using MiXCR and keeps one entry per CDR3 protein. The sample has about 980,000 distinct CDR3 sequences, about 29% seen once. Sequenced here: PBMCs, mostly from graft donor cells, sampled 360 days after TCRalphabeta/CD19-depleted stem cell transplant. This sequence was found in a boy younger than two who had a stem cell transplant for SCID, so the T cells may come from the graft donor. This rearrangement joins TRBV29-1 to TRBJ2-5; possibly TRBD1 or TRBD2 for D (5 bases each). CDR3: CSAIPGKGFGKTQYF. CDR3 coding DNA: TGCAGCGCCATACCGGGGAAGGGGTTCGGAAAGACCCAGTACTTC.